These 18 T cell receptor beta chains came from one sample sequenced in a study of blood T cell repertoires in COVID-19. The repertoire was sequenced with immunoSEQ multiplex PCR; TCRdb's copy has only in-frame clones and lacks some. The sample records approximately 350,000 clones, approximately 90% being singletons. The specimen was PBMCs or T cells enriched from blood (not recorded which). Source of these receptors: a young man who had recovered from COVID-19.

The rearrangement uses TRBV21-1 and TRBJ2-7; TRBD2, as called in the table, went unchecked against the DNA. TRBV21-1 is annotated as a pseudogene. The CDR3 consists of 14 residues. The CDR3 spells CASGIVYREGEQYF. The CDR3 coding sequence is TGTGCCAGCGGGATTGTATACAGGGAGGGCGAGCAGTACTTC.

This clone turned up a few times. The chain uses TRBV12-3 or TRBV12-4 and TRBJ2-1, with 8 bases identical to TRBD1. V dropped 6 bases and J dropped 8; count of bases not matched to a gene: 6. This CDR3 has 13 residues. CDR3 in DNA: TGTGCCAGCAGCCGGACAGGGTCGGATGAGCAGTTCTTC. Protein: CASSRTGSDEQFF.

The sample holds one count of this clone. V gene TRBV10-3 combines with J gene TRBJ2-5; maybe TRBD1 (5 bases). This CDR3 has 14 amino acids. The germline gives CDR1 ENHRY, CDR2 SYGVKD. The germline V and J ends were trimmed by 7 bases and 5 bases, with 17 bases remaining between them. The CDR3 loop reads CAITPGQGRETQYF. The CDR3 bases are TGTGCCATCACCCCGGGCCAGGGAAGGGAGACCCAGTACTTC.

The chain recombines TRBV9 with TRBJ2-2; perhaps TRBD1 as D (6 bases). The CDR3 spans 17 residues. The V gene's germline CDR1 is SGDLS and CDR2 YYNGEE. V was trimmed by 4 bases and J by 4 bases, leaving 20 bases between them. This CDR3 is CASSPRDNRAPTGELFF. The CDR3 region has the DNA TGTGCCAGCAGCCCCCGGGATAACAGGGCGCCCACCGGGGAGCTGTTTTTT.

This chain joins TRBV29-1 and TRBJ2-1, with D unclear. This CDR3 is built from 15 residues. Germline V gives CDR1 SQVTM, CDR2 ANQGSEA. The V gene lost 4 bases and the J gene lost 0 bases, with 13 bases spanning the gap. The CDR3 spells CSVGVGPSSYNEQFF. The CDR3 DNA is TGCAGCGTTGGCGTGGGCCCAAGCTCCTACAATGAGCAGTTCTTC.

The chain couples TRBV12-5 to TRBJ1-2, with 7 bases fitting TRBD1. The CDR3 contains 14 residues. Per germline, CDR1 LGHNT and CDR2 FRNRAP. The ends lost 3 bases at V and 7 bases at J; junction bases unmatched: 8. In nucleotides, the CDR3 is TGTGCTAGTGGTTTAGTACCGACAGGGACTGGCTACACCTTC. Translating it yields CASGLVPTGTGYTF.

The V gene is TRBV7-3, the J gene TRBJ2-4, with D hard to call. The CDR3 is made up of 13 amino acids. Deletions cut 2 bases from V and 5 bases from J, with 7 bases between. Per the germline V gene, CDR1 is SGHTA and CDR2 is FQGTGA. The CDR3 DNA reads as TGTGCCAGCAGCTTAGGCCAGGAAAACATTCAGTACTTC. Amino acids: CASSLGQENIQYF.

The V gene is TRBV7-2, the J gene TRBJ1-2; tentative D call: TRBD1 (6 bases). CDR3 length: 16 amino acids. The germline gives CDR1 SGHTA, CDR2 FQGNSA. Trimming stripped 0 bases from V and 2 bases from J, with 13 bases between. The CDR3 reads CASSLAFGRGNYGYTF. In DNA form, the CDR3 reads TGTGCCAGCAGCTTAGCATTTGGCAGGGGAAACTATGGCTACACCTTC. Complete variable domain (other parts from reference TRBV7-2 and TRBJ1-2): GAGVSQSPSNKVTEKGKDVELRCDPISGHTALYWYRQSLGQGLEFLIYFQGNSAPDKSGLPSDRFSAERTGGSVSTLTIQRTQQEDSAVYLCASSLAFGRGNYGYTFGSGTRLTVV.

The genes are TRBV7-3 and TRBJ2-3; 9 bases are shared with TRBD1. The junction had 7 bases not matched to a gene; V was cut back by 5 bases and J by 4 bases. This CDR3 region has 15 residues. Per germline, CDR1 SGHTA and CDR2 FQGTGA. CDR3: CASSAYTGGPDTQYF. In DNA form, the CDR3 reads TGTGCCAGCAGCGCGTATACAGGGGGCCCAGATACGCAGTATTTT.

The chain uses TRBV3-1 (or the pseudogene TRBV3-2) and TRBJ2-2; 12 nucleotides match TRBD2. The CDR3 has 18 amino acids. Germline V gene lookup returns CDR1 LGHDT and CDR2 YNNKEL (reference sequence). With 4 bases clipped from V and 0 bases from J, the junction kept 6 bases outside the gene matches. In nucleotides, the CDR3 is TGTGCCAGCAGCCTGCCCCTAGCGGGGGGGCCGAACACCGGGGAGCTGTTTTTT. Residues: CASSLPLAGGPNTGELFF.

The chain links TRBV19 to TRBJ2-5; 7 positions match TRBD1. Germline CDR1 reads LNHDA; CDR2 reads SQIVND (reference sequence). V lost 5 bases to trimming and J lost 5 bases; unmatched junction nucleotides: 11. This CDR3 has 15 residues. CDR3 sequence: CASSVGTAPGETQYF. As DNA, the CDR3 is TGTGCCAGTAGTGTAGGGACAGCCCCTGGGGAGACCCAGTACTTC.

This clone was detected a few times. The J gene is TRBJ2-1, the V gene TRBV9; TRBD1 might be the D (6 bases). The CDR3 extends over 15 amino acids. Trimming left V 4 bases short and J 6 bases short, with 17 bases between. Germline CDR1 is SGDLS and CDR2 is YYNGEE. CDR3 region: CASSQPEGHFNEQFF. The CDR3 coding sequence is TGTGCCAGCAGCCAGCCCGAGGGACACTTCAATGAGCAGTTCTTC. The full variable domain, with the rest looked up from reference TRBV9 and TRBJ2-1, is DSGVTQTPKHLITATGQRVTLRCSPRSGDLSVYWYQQSLDQGLQFLIQYYNGEERAKGNILERFSAQQFPDLHSELNLSSLELGDSALYFCASSQPEGHFNEQFFGPGTRLTVL.

This rearrangement joins TRBV6-5 to TRBJ1-2; 7 nucleotides line up with TRBD1. The CDR3 runs to 11 residues. Germline CDR1 MNHEY, CDR2 SVGAGI. The junction had 2 bases not matched to a gene; V was cut back by 6 bases and J by 7 bases. The CDR3 sequence: CASRQGFGYTF. The CDR3 DNA follows: TGTGCCAGCAGACAGGGGTTTGGCTACACCTTC.

This chain connects TRBV28 to TRBJ2-7, with 15 bases fitting TRBD2. Germline-derived CDR1 and CDR2 are MDHEN and SYDVKM. This CDR3 is 15 amino acids long. Trimming cost V 10 bases and J 3 bases; bases outside gene matches: 7. CDR3 protein: CATLGLAGGDYEQYF. In DNA form, the CDR3 reads TGTGCCACCCTAGGACTAGCGGGAGGGGACTACGAGCAGTACTTC.

The chain links TRBV30 to TRBJ2-1; TRBD2 matches at 8 bases. J gave up 4 bases and V 4 bases, and 9 bases lay outside the gene matches. This CDR3 is 15 amino acids long. Per the germline V gene, CDR1 is GTSNPN and CDR2 is SVGIG (reference sequence). CDR3 residues: CAWTRTSGLYNEQFF. As DNA, the CDR3 is TGTGCCTGGACCCGTACTAGCGGACTGTACAATGAGCAGTTCTTC.

The chain carries TRBV4-3 and TRBJ2-1; TRBD1 matches at 8 bases. V dropped 4 bases and J dropped 6; count of bases not matched to a gene: 17. The CDR3 covers 18 residues. The germline V gene has CDR1 LGHNA and CDR2 YSLEER. The CDR3 loop reads CASSPSGGPGTGGNEQFF. As DNA, the CDR3 is TGCGCCAGCAGCCCCTCCGGAGGTCCCGGGACAGGTGGCAATGAGCAGTTCTTC.

The rearrangement links TRBV6-2 or TRBV6-3 to TRBJ2-7, with D maybe TRBD1 (7 bases). V lost 0 bases, J lost 3 bases, and 18 bases lay in between. The V gene's germline CDR1 is MNHEY and CDR2 SVGEGT. This CDR3 region has 17 residues. CDR3 sequence: CASSYSMGRGTDYEQYF. CDR3 in DNA: TGTGCCAGCAGTTACTCGATGGGCAGGGGGACTGACTACGAGCAGTACTTC.

The V call is TRBV12-3 or TRBV12-4, the J call TRBJ2-1; TRBD1 is a possible D gene (6 bases). The CDR3 contains 13 residues. Between the trimmed V and J ends, which lost 4 bases and 7 bases, there was a span of 11 bases. The CDR3 protein is CASSYLQGNEQFF. The CDR3 DNA sequence: TGTGCCAGCAGTTACCTCCAGGGGAATGAGCAGTTCTTC.